This T cell receptor (beta chain) was obtained from a study of blood T cell repertoires in COVID-19. Study-level background: The United States, Italy and Spain supplied acute and convalescent COVID-19 samples. Sample material is recorded as cDNA or gDNA derived from T cells, B-cell-depleted T cells, or PBMCs.

As originally analysed: Estimates of nucleated cell counts were drawn from the amplification of reference gene primers. Profiled with immunoSEQ multiplex PCR; TCRdb holds only in-frame clones, not every one. For V, J and clone size, that table is used; D and trimming come from the DNA. The profile shows 150,000 to 200,000 clones, about 83% of them singletons. The count of this clone is one. The CDR3 is 13 residues long. Trimming shortened V by 0 bases and J by 10 bases, and 7 bases separated the two germline ends. CDR1 and CDR2 from the germline V gene are LGHNA and YSLEER. Input material: peripheral blood. The chain links TRBV4-3 to TRBJ1-6; the D is unclear. The clonotype comes from a young man with active or convalescent COVID-19. The CDR3 sequence: CASSQDMGSPLHF. For the CDR3, the DNA is TGCGCCAGCAGCCAAGATATGGGCTCACCCCTCCACTTT.